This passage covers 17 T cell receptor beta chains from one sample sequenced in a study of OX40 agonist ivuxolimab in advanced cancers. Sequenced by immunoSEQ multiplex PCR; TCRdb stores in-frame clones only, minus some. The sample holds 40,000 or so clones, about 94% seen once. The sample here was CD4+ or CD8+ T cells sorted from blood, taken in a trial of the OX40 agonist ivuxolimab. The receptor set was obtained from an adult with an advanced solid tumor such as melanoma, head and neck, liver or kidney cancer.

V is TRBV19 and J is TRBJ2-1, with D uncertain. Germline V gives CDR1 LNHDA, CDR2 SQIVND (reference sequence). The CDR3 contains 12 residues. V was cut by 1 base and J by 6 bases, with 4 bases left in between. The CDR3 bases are TGTGCCAGTAGTATAGGTGTCAATGAGCAGTTCTTC. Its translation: CASSIGVNEQFF.

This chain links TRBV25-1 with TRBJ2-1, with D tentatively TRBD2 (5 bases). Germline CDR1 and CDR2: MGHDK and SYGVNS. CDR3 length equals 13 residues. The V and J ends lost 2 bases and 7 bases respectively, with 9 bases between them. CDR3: CASSELPGNEQFF. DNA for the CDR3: TGTGCCAGCAGTGAACTTCCGGGGAATGAGCAGTTCTTC.

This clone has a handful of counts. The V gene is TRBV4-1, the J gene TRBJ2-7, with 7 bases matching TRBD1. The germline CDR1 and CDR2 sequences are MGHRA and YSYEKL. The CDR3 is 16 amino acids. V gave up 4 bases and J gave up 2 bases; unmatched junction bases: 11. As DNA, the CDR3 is TGCGCCAGCAGCCCCCGACAGGGCCAGGGAGCCTACGAGCAGTACTTC. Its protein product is CASSPRQGQGAYEQYF.

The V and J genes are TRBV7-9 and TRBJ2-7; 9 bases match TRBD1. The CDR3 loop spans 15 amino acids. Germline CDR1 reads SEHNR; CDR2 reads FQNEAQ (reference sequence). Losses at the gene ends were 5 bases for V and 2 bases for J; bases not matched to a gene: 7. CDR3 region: CASSQPGQGPYEQYF. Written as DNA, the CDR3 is TGTGCCAGCAGCCAACCGGGACAGGGTCCCTACGAGCAGTACTTC.

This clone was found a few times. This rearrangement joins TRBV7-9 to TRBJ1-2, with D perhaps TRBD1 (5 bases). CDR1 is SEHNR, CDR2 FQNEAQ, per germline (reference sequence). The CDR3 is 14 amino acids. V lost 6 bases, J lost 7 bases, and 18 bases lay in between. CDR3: CASSRDSTRVGYTF. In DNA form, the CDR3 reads TGTGCCAGCAGTAGAGACAGTACCCGGGTTGGCTACACCTTC.

The CDR3 nucleotides are TGCAGTGCTAGATCCGGGGGCATTCAGTACTTC. Amino acid sequence: CSARSGGIQYF. The chain joins TRBV20-1 to TRBJ2-4; D is possibly TRBD2 (6 bases). V was pared by 2 bases and J by 9 bases, with 8 bases between. CDR1 and CDR2 (germline): DFQATT, SNEGSKA (reference sequence). This CDR3 comprises 11 residues.

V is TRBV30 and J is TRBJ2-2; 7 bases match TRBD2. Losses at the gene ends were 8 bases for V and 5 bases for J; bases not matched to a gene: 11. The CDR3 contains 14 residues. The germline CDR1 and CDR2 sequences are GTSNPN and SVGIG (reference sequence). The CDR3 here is CAGGGGEGTGELFF. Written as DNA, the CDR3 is TGTGCCGGGGGGGGAGGGGAGGGTACCGGGGAGCTGTTTTTT.

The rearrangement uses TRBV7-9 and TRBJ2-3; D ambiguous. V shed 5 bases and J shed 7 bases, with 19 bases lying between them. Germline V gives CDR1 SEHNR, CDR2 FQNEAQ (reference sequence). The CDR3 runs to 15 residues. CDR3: CASSPLDWSTNTQYF. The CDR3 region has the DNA TGTGCCAGCAGCCCCCTCGATTGGAGTACGAATACGCAGTATTTT.

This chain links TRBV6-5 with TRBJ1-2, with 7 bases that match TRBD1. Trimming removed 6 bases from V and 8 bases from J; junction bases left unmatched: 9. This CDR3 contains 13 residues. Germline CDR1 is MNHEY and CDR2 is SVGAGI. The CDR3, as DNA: TGTGCCAGCAGGACGAGGGGGCTAGGGGGCTACACCTTC. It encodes CASRTRGLGGYTF.

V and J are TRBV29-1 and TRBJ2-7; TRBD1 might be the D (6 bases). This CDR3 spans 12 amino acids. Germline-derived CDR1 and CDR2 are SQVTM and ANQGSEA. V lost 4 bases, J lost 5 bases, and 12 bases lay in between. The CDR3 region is CSVVQGLHEQYF. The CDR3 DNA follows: TGCAGCGTTGTTCAGGGGCTCCACGAGCAGTACTTC.

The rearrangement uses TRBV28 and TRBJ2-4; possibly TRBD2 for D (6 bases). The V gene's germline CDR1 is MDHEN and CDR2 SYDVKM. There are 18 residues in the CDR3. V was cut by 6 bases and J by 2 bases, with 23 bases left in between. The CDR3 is CASSPQEGLGVTKNIQYF. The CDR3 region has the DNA TGTGCCAGCAGCCCGCAGGAGGGATTAGGGGTAACCAAAAACATTCAGTACTTC.

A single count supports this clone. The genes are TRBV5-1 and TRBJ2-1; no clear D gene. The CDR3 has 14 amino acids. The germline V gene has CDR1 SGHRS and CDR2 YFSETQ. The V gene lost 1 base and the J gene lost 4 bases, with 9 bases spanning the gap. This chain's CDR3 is CASSLYEEYNEQFF. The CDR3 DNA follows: TGCGCCAGCAGCTTGTACGAGGAATACAATGAGCAGTTCTTC.

The CDR3, as DNA: TGTGCCAGCAGCCCCCGGGACACCCAAGGGGCAACTAATGAAAAACTGTTTTTT. Translating gives CASSPRDTQGATNEKLFF. The rearrangement uses TRBV5-8 and TRBJ1-4; possibly TRBD1 for D (6 bases). CDR1 SGHTS and CDR2 YDEGEE come from the germline V gene. Between the trimmed V and J ends, which lost 4 bases and 0 bases, there was a span of 19 bases. The CDR3 runs 18 residues.

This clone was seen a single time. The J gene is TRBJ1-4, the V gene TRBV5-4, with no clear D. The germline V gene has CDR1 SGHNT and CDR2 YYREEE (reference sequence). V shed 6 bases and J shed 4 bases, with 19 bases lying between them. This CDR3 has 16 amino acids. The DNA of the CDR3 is TGTGCCAGCACCCGGGTTGACGGACCGGATAATGAAAAACTGTTTTTT. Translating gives CASTRVDGPDNEKLFF.

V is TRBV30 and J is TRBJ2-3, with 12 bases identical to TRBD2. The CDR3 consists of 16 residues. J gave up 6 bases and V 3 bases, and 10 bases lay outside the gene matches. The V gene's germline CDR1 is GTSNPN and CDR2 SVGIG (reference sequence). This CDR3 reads CAWSAGLAGIGDTQYF. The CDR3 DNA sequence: TGTGCCTGGAGCGCTGGACTAGCGGGGATCGGGGATACGCAGTATTTT.

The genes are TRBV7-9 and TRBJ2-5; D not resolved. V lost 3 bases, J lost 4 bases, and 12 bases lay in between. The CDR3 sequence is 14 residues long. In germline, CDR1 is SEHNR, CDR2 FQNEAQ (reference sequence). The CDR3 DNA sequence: TGTGCCAGCAGCTTTTCGTCGGGCGGAGAGACCCAGTACTTC. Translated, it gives CASSFSSGGETQYF. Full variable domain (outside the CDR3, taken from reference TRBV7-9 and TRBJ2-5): DTGVSQNPRHKITKRGQNVTFRCDPISEHNRLYWYRQTLGQGPEFLTYFQNEAQLEKSRLLSDRFSAERPKGSFSTLEIQRTEQGDSAMYLCASSFSSGGETQYFGPGTRLLVL.

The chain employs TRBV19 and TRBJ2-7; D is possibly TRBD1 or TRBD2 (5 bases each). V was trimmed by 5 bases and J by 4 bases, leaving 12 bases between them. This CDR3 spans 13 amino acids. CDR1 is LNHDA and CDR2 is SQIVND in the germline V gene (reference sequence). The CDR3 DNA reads TGTGCCAGTAGTCTGGGACCACTTTACGAGCAGTACTTC. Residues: CASSLGPLYEQYF. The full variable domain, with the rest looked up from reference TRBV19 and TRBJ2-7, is DGGITQSPKYLFRKEGQNVTLSCEQNLNHDAMYWYRQDPGQGLRLIYYSQIVNDFQKGDIAEGYSVSREKKESFPLTVTSAQKNPTAFYLCASSLGPLYEQYFGPGTRLTVT.